This T cell receptor (beta chain) was sequenced during a study of tumor-infiltrating lymphocytes in localized non-small cell lung cancer. Study findings and constraints: Only some patients had TCR sequencing, depending on available tissue. Different pieces of the same tissue went to different assays, confounding technical variation with intratumor heterogeneity.

Some clones are missing from TCRdb's copy, which holds only in-frame ones; the method was immunoSEQ multiplex PCR. The profile covers 10,000 to 13,000 clones, with 80% to 90% appearing a single time and approximately 8% taken by the ten largest. V lost 4 bases to trimming and J lost 2 bases, with 10 bases between them. Germline V gene data show CDR1 as SGHDT and CDR2 as YYEEEE. This CDR3 region has 13 residues. A remark on this clone: The antigen is undetermined.

This receptor was obtained from a human donor with non-small cell lung cancer. V usage is TRBV5-6 and J usage is TRBJ2-7; D possibly uses TRBD1 or TRBD2 (5 bases each). What was sequenced was uninvolved lung tissue not adjacent to the tumor. This chain's CDR3 is CASSLGRTYEQYF. The CDR3 region has the DNA TGTGCCAGCAGCCTGGGACGGACCTACGAGCAGTACTTC.